The clone carrying this T cell receptor (beta chain) has only one observation. Germline V gene sequence: CDR1 SGHDN, CDR2 FVKESK. The CDR3 runs to 13 residues. V lost 4 bases, J lost 8 bases, and 8 bases stayed unmatched. This sample was included in a study of control samples from healthy donors and cancer patients. The method was immunoSEQ multiplex PCR; TCRdb's version includes in-frame clones alone and lacks a portion of them. The sample shows approximately 70,000 clones, roughly 90% of them seen only once. This sequence was found in a man aged 60 to 75 with colorectal cancer. Material for sequencing was PBMCs. The genes are TRBV14 and TRBJ2-7; TRBD1 matches at 7 bases. The CDR3 DNA sequence: TGTGCCAGCAGCCGAGACAGGGTGAGGCAGCAGTACTTC. Its protein product is CASSRDRVRQQYF.